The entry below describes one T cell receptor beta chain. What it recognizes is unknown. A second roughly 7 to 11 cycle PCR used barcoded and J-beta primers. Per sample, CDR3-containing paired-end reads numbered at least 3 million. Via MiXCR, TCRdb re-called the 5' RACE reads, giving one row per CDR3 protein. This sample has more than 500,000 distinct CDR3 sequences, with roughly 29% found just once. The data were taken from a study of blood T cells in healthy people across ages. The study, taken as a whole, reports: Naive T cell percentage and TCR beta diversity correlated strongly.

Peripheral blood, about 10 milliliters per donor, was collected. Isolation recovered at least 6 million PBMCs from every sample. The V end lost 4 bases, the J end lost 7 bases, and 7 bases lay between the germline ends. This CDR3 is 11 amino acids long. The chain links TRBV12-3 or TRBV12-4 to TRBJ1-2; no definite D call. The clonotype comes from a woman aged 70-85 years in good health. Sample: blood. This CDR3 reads CASSSPFGYTF. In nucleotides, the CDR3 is TGTGCCAGCAGTTCGCCCTTTGGCTACACCTTC.